This T cell receptor beta chain was identified in a study of blood T cell repertoires in COVID-19. The wider study: Acute and convalescent COVID-19 specimens originated in the United States, Italy and Spain.

Per the study methods: How many nucleated cells were present was estimated from reference gene primer amplification. Repertoires were generated with immunoSEQ multiplex PCR, while TCRdb's copy carries only in-frame clones and drops some. The DNA was the basis for D and trimming; V, J and clone size are from that table. Here the sample spans about 100,000 clones, approximately 85% being singletons. Trimming cost V 1 base and J 0 bases; bases outside gene matches: 6. This CDR3 region has 17 residues. CDR1 is MNHEY, CDR2 SVGEGT, per germline. The chain recombines TRBV6-2 or TRBV6-3 with TRBJ1-5; 7 nucleotides align to TRBD1. This clonotype was obtained from a human donor in a cohort sampled during active COVID-19. Material for sequencing was peripheral blood. The CDR3 region has the DNA TGTGCCAGCAGTTACTTACCGGGACAGAATAGCAATCAGCCCCAGCATTTT. Its protein is CASSYLPGQNSNQPQHF.